Listed below are T cell receptor beta chains from one sample, sequenced in a study of cytomegalovirus exposure and HLA in healthy donors. Generated by immunoSEQ multiplex PCR, the TCRdb table keeps only in-frame clones and is missing some. The table lists roughly 160,000 clones, around four fifths of them singletons. Sequencing was done on a sample of PBMCs. The receptor set was obtained from a woman aged 50 to 60 in good health and CMV-seropositive. CDR3s include the opening cysteine and the closing phenylalanine or tryptophan. A D gene is named only where the DNA matches it firmly. Clone size appears in some rows only: once, few, many, or a class for an expanded clone.

v_gene: TRBV4-2; j_gene: TRBJ1-1; abundance: -; d_gene: -; CDR3nt: TGTGCCAGCAGCCAAGGGGGGGGGAATGAAGCTTTCTTT; CDR3aa: CASSQGGGNEAFF
v_gene: TRBV25-1; j_gene: TRBJ2-5; abundance: -; d_gene: TRBD1; CDR3nt: TGTGCCAGCAGTAAATCGACAGGGTGGGAGACCCAGTACTTC; CDR3aa: CASSKSTGWETQYF
v_gene: TRBV7-3; j_gene: TRBJ1-6; abundance: -; d_gene: -; CDR3nt: TGTGCCAGCAGCTTAACCCCAGGGCACAATTCACCCCTCCACTTT; CDR3aa: CASSLTPGHNSPLHF
v_gene: TRBV7-9; j_gene: TRBJ2-7; abundance: -; d_gene: -; CDR3nt: TGTGCCAGCAGCTCGCACCGGGACCCGAGGGGGAACGAGCAGTACTTC; CDR3aa: CASSSHRDPRGNEQYF
v_gene: TRBV10-3; j_gene: TRBJ1-1; abundance: -; d_gene: -; CDR3nt: TGTGCCATCAGTGAGATGACAGGCCTTACTGAAGCTTTCTTT; CDR3aa: CAISEMTGLTEAFF
v_gene: TRBV7-9; j_gene: TRBJ2-7; abundance: once; d_gene: TRBD2; CDR3nt: TGTTCCAGCAGCTTAGGGGGACTAGCGGGACCTTCCTACGAGCAGTACTTC; CDR3aa: CSSSLGGLAGPSYEQYF
v_gene: TRBV28; j_gene: TRBJ2-7; abundance: -; d_gene: -; CDR3nt: TGTGCCAGCACCAAGAGTCTAGCTTACGAGCGGTACTTC; CDR3aa: CASTKSLAYERYF
v_gene: TRBV14; j_gene: TRBJ2-5; abundance: once; d_gene: TRBD1; CDR3nt: TGTGCCAGCAGCCCCCTGGGGACAGGGAGACAAGAGACCCAGTACTTC; CDR3aa: CASSPLGTGRQETQYF
v_gene: TRBV5-8; j_gene: TRBJ1-1; abundance: -; d_gene: -; CDR3nt: TGTGCCAGCAGCACGGGAAGGACTGAAGCTTTCTTT; CDR3aa: CASSTGRTEAFF
v_gene: TRBV11-2; j_gene: TRBJ2-7; abundance: -; d_gene: TRBD2; CDR3nt: TGTGCCAGCAGCCCTCCTAATAGCGGGAGGGCCCCCGAGCAGTACTTC; CDR3aa: CASSPPNSGRAPEQYF
v_gene: TRBV11-3; j_gene: TRBJ1-1; abundance: few; d_gene: -; CDR3nt: TGTGCCAGCAGCCACCAGGGCAAAACTTTCTTT; CDR3aa: CASSHQGKTFF
v_gene: TRBV7-9; j_gene: TRBJ1-4; abundance: -; d_gene: TRBD1; CDR3nt: TGTGCCAGCAGCTCTTACAGGGGGGGCTACGCAACTAATGAAAAACTGTTTTTT; CDR3aa: CASSSYRGGYATNEKLFF
v_gene: TRBV6-5; j_gene: TRBJ1-4; abundance: -; d_gene: -; CDR3nt: TGTGCCAGCAGTTACGGAGGAGTGGCTAATGAAAAACTGTTTTTT; CDR3aa: CASSYGGVANEKLFF
v_gene: TRBV27; j_gene: TRBJ1-6; abundance: few; d_gene: -; CDR3nt: TGTGCCAGCGGCTACCGAAACAGGGATATCACTAATTCACCCCTCCACTTT; CDR3aa: CASGYRNRDITNSPLHF
v_gene: TRBV7-2; j_gene: TRBJ2-1; abundance: -; d_gene: TRBD1; CDR3nt: TGTGCCAGCAGCTTCCGGGACAGCGAACTTTACAATGAGCAGTTCTTC; CDR3aa: CASSFRDSELYNEQFF
v_gene: TRBV5-8; j_gene: TRBJ1-3; abundance: few; d_gene: TRBD1; CDR3nt: TGTGCCAGCAGCCCACCACAGGGGGACGTGGGAAACACCATATATTTT; CDR3aa: CASSPPQGDVGNTIYF
v_gene: TRBV6-5; j_gene: TRBJ2-7; abundance: -; d_gene: TRBD1; CDR3nt: TGTGCCAGCAGTTTCTCGGACAGGCCCTTGTTCGAGCAGTACTTC; CDR3aa: CASSFSDRPLFEQYF
v_gene: TRBV7-2; j_gene: TRBJ2-7; abundance: once; d_gene: TRBD2; CDR3nt: TGTGCCAGCAGCTTAGTTTTAGCGGGAGGGTACGAGCAGTACTTC; CDR3aa: CASSLVLAGGYEQYF
v_gene: TRBV10-3; j_gene: TRBJ1-1; abundance: few; d_gene: TRBD1; CDR3nt: TGTGCCATTGGGACAGGGACACGGATGAACACTGAAGCTTTCTTT; CDR3aa: CAIGTGTRMNTEAFF
v_gene: TRBV6-1; j_gene: TRBJ1-5; abundance: -; d_gene: -; CDR3nt: TGTGCCAGTCGATTCTTACAGGGAGAACAGCCCCAGCATTTT; CDR3aa: CASRFLQGEQPQHF
v_gene: TRBV19; j_gene: TRBJ2-2; abundance: -; d_gene: TRBD1; CDR3nt: TGTGCCAGTACTAGGGACAGGGGTACGGCCGGGGAGCTGTTTTTT; CDR3aa: CASTRDRGTAGELFF
v_gene: TRBV27; j_gene: TRBJ1-2; abundance: -; d_gene: -; CDR3nt: TGTGCCAGCGCGGCCAACAGGGTTGCCTTGATTGATGGCTACACCTTC; CDR3aa: CASAANRVALIDGYTF
v_gene: TRBV6-6; j_gene: TRBJ1-1; abundance: -; d_gene: -; CDR3nt: TGTGCCAGCAGATTAACAGGGACGACGACTGAAGCTTTCTTT; CDR3aa: CASRLTGTTTEAFF
v_gene: TRBV6-5; j_gene: TRBJ1-1; abundance: -; d_gene: -; CDR3nt: TGTGCCAGCAGTTACGGGCAGGCTTTCTCTGAAGCTTTCTTT; CDR3aa: CASSYGQAFSEAFF
v_gene: TRBV7-3; j_gene: TRBJ2-1; abundance: -; d_gene: TRBD2; CDR3nt: TGTGCCAGCAGCTCCTCTCACCGACTAGCGGGACGAAGTAGGGATGAGCAGTTCTTC; CDR3aa: CASSSSHRLAGRSRDEQFF
v_gene: TRBV19; j_gene: TRBJ2-7; abundance: -; d_gene: -; CDR3nt: TGTGCCAGTAGCCCATCCGGGTCCCGGAGGTTTTACGAGCAGTACTTC; CDR3aa: CASSPSGSRRFYEQYF
v_gene: TRBV2; j_gene: TRBJ2-1; abundance: -; d_gene: -; CDR3nt: TGTGCCAGCACCGGCGGGGGCCAGACAAATGAGCAGTTCTTC; CDR3aa: CASTGGGQTNEQFF
v_gene: TRBV9; j_gene: TRBJ1-2; abundance: -; d_gene: TRBD1; CDR3nt: TGTGCCAGCAGCGACAGGGGGGAGTATGGCTACACCTTC; CDR3aa: CASSDRGEYGYTF
v_gene: TRBV7-2; j_gene: TRBJ2-7; abundance: once; d_gene: TRBD1; CDR3nt: TGTGCCAGCAGCTTAGTACCGGGACAGGGGTCCCACGAGCAGTACTTC; CDR3aa: CASSLVPGQGSHEQYF
v_gene: TRBV28; j_gene: TRBJ2-7; abundance: -; d_gene: TRBD2; CDR3nt: TGTGCCAGCAACTCCGCGGGAGCCCCCTACGAGCAGTACTTC; CDR3aa: CASNSAGAPYEQYF
v_gene: TRBV14; j_gene: TRBJ2-7; abundance: -; d_gene: -; CDR3nt: TGTGCCAGCAGCCAAGTGGTCACTGAGCAGTACTTC; CDR3aa: CASSQVVTEQYF
v_gene: TRBV19; j_gene: TRBJ1-5; abundance: -; d_gene: -; CDR3nt: TGTGCCAGTAGCCTGAGCAATCAGCCCCAGCATTTT; CDR3aa: CASSLSNQPQHF
v_gene: TRBV4-2; j_gene: TRBJ2-1; abundance: -; d_gene: -; CDR3nt: TGTGCCAGCAGCCCTCCAGGGTACAATGAGCAGTTCTTC; CDR3aa: CASSPPGYNEQFF
v_gene: TRBV6-1; j_gene: TRBJ1-2; abundance: -; d_gene: -; CDR3nt: TGTGCCGTACAACGTTACGGGGGGAATGGCTACACCTTC; CDR3aa: CAVQRYGGNGYTF
v_gene: TRBV27; j_gene: TRBJ2-1; abundance: -; d_gene: -; CDR3nt: TGTGCCAGCAGTTTACCAGGGGCACCCAATGAGCAGTTCTTC; CDR3aa: CASSLPGAPNEQFF
v_gene: TRBV4-3; j_gene: TRBJ1-5; abundance: -; d_gene: -; CDR3nt: TGCGCCAGCAGCCAAGATTTGGCTGGTGGGCCCCAGCATTTT; CDR3aa: CASSQDLAGGPQHF
v_gene: TRBV6-5; j_gene: TRBJ1-1; abundance: -; d_gene: -; CDR3nt: TGTGCCAGCACTTCCGGACAAATGAACACTGAAGCTTTCTTT; CDR3aa: CASTSGQMNTEAFF
v_gene: TRBV19; j_gene: TRBJ2-7; abundance: -; d_gene: -; CDR3nt: TGTGCCAGTAGACCCCCGCCCGCAGGGCTCTCCTACGAGCAGTACTTC; CDR3aa: CASRPPPAGLSYEQYF
v_gene: TRBV2; j_gene: TRBJ2-6; abundance: -; d_gene: -; CDR3nt: TGTGCCAGCAACACAGGCGCGGGGGCCAACGTCCTGACTTTC; CDR3aa: CASNTGAGANVLTF
v_gene: TRBV9; j_gene: TRBJ2-7; abundance: -; d_gene: -; CDR3nt: TGTGCCAGCAGCAGAGATTCCGGAGCCTACGAGCAGTACTTC; CDR3aa: CASSRDSGAYEQYF
v_gene: TRBV4-2; j_gene: TRBJ2-1; abundance: -; d_gene: TRBD2; CDR3nt: TGTGCCAGCAGCCAAGACCTGGGACTAGCAGGCAATGAGCAGTTCTTC; CDR3aa: CASSQDLGLAGNEQFF
v_gene: TRBV29-1; j_gene: TRBJ2-5; abundance: -; d_gene: -; CDR3nt: TGCAGCGTAGTCCTTAGGAGGGCTCAAGAGACCCAGTACTTC; CDR3aa: CSVVLRRAQETQYF
v_gene: TRBV5-1; j_gene: TRBJ2-7; abundance: -; d_gene: -; CDR3nt: TGCGCCAGCAGCCTCAGGGTAACCTCCTACGAGCAGTACTTC; CDR3aa: CASSLRVTSYEQYF
v_gene: TRBV7-6; j_gene: TRBJ2-5; abundance: -; d_gene: TRBD2; CDR3nt: TGTGCCAGCAGCTTGGGAGGGACTAGCGAAGAGACCCAGTACTTC; CDR3aa: CASSLGGTSEETQYF
v_gene: TRBV28; j_gene: TRBJ1-1; abundance: -; d_gene: -; CDR3nt: TGTGCCAGCAGTATAGGGGGGAGGGCGACTGAAGCTTTCTTT; CDR3aa: CASSIGGRATEAFF
v_gene: TRBV11-2; j_gene: TRBJ2-3; abundance: -; d_gene: -; CDR3nt: TGTGCCAGCAGCCCAGGGAACCGTGCCAATACGCAGTATTTT; CDR3aa: CASSPGNRANTQYF
v_gene: TRBV7-9; j_gene: TRBJ1-1; abundance: -; d_gene: -; CDR3nt: TGTTCCAGCAGCTTACGCGGAAACATGAACACTGAAGCTTTCTTT; CDR3aa: CSSSLRGNMNTEAFF
v_gene: TRBV7-9; j_gene: TRBJ2-1; abundance: -; d_gene: -; CDR3nt: TGTGCCAGCAGCACCGTCCGGGTCTACAATGAGCAGTTCTTC; CDR3aa: CASSTVRVYNEQFF
v_gene: TRBV18; j_gene: TRBJ2-7; abundance: few; d_gene: -; CDR3nt: TGTGCCAGCTCAAGAAGTCCAGAAAATGGCGGGTACTTC; CDR3aa: CASSRSPENGGYF
v_gene: TRBV5-6; j_gene: TRBJ1-2; abundance: -; d_gene: TRBD1; CDR3nt: TGTGCCAGCCGAACCCTTGTGGGGACAGGTATTGGCCATGGCTACACCTTC; CDR3aa: CASRTLVGTGIGHGYTF
v_gene: TRBV9; j_gene: TRBJ2-3; abundance: -; d_gene: -; CDR3nt: TGTGCCAGCAGCGTAGGCACATCGAATACGCAGTATTTT; CDR3aa: CASSVGTSNTQYF
v_gene: TRBV11-2; j_gene: TRBJ2-7; abundance: -; d_gene: -; CDR3nt: TGTGCCAGCAGCTTAGCGGGAAACGAGCAGTACTTC; CDR3aa: CASSLAGNEQYF